One sample yielded the 23 T cell receptor beta chains listed below, sequenced in a study of post-analysis software for immune sequencing data. Study-level points and caveats: In patients, roughly five TRBV segments were more frequent than in controls, with TRBV5-6, TRBV5-1 and TRBV20-1 among them.

Unique molecular identifiers featured in each of the TCR beta cDNA libraries. One entry per CDR3 protein results from TCRdb running MiXCR on the PCR reads. The table lists 750,000 to 950,000 distinct CDR3 sequences, roughly 50% of them singletons. Their antigens are not known. The specimen sequenced was blood. These receptors all come from a girl between 5 and 17 years old with multiple sclerosis.

The chain has TRBV9 and TRBJ2-7; maybe TRBD2 (6 bases). Germline V gene sequence: CDR1 SGDLS, CDR2 YYNGEE. Trimming removed 4 bases from V and 2 bases from J, with 19 bases in between. This CDR3 is built from 16 residues. CDR3 region: CASSLRGGMEPYEQYF. CDR3 nucleotide sequence: TGTGCCAGCAGCCTCCGCGGCGGGATGGAACCCTACGAGCAGTACTTC.

Comments on this clonotype: One junction end does not reproduce the germline sequence, and a read error may be involved. The rearrangement links TRBV5-1 to TRBJ2-2, with 7 bases matching TRBD2. This CDR3 spans 15 amino acids. In germline, CDR1 is SGHRS, CDR2 YFSETQ. CDR3 in DNA: TGCGCCGGCAGCTTGGAGCGGGGTAACACCGGGGAGCTGTTTTTT. Translated: CAGSLERGNTGELFF.

The J gene is TRBJ1-2, the V gene TRBV14; TRBD1 might be the D (5 bases). The CDR3 consists of 13 residues. CDR1 and CDR2 from the germline V gene are SGHDN and FVKESK. Trimming took 0 bases from V and 8 from J, leaving 10 bases between them. In nucleotides, the CDR3 is TGTGCCAGCAGCCAAGATGGGGGAAGGGGCTACACCTTC. Encoded protein: CASSQDGGRGYTF.

This clonotype has only a few counts. The rearrangement links TRBV20-1 to TRBJ2-3; D is uncertain. Per germline, CDR1 DFQATT and CDR2 SNEGSKA (reference sequence). This CDR3 has 13 amino acids. The V end lost 3 bases, the J end lost 1 base, and 8 bases lay between the germline ends. The CDR3 DNA is TGCAGTGCTAGGGGATTGCGCACAGATACGCAGTATTTT. Amino acids: CSARGLRTDTQYF.

J is TRBJ2-1 and V is TRBV10-3; TRBD2 agrees at 7 bases. The CDR3 length is 16 residues. Unmatched junction bases numbered 7, after V lost 2 bases and J lost 3 bases. Germline V gene lookup returns CDR1 ENHRY and CDR2 SYGVKD. In DNA form, the CDR3 reads TGTGCCATCAGTGAGAGGCTAGCGGTAATCTACAATGAGCAGTTCTTC. This sequence encodes CAISERLAVIYNEQFF.

The chain is built from TRBV28 and TRBJ2-4, with TRBD2 as a possible D gene (6 bases). The germline gives CDR1 MDHEN, CDR2 SYDVKM. Trimming pared 7 bases from V and 0 bases from J, leaving 10 bases between. The CDR3 loop spans 14 amino acids. The DNA of the CDR3 is TGTGCCAGCACCGGAGGGATAGCCAAAAACATTCAGTACTTC. Protein: CASTGGIAKNIQYF.

The chain is built from TRBV6-5 and TRBJ2-1; TRBD2 agrees at 9 bases. Germline-derived CDR1 and CDR2 are MNHEY and SVGAGI. V shed 0 bases, J shed 8 bases, and the junction held 5 bases outside the gene matches. The CDR3 sequence is 15 residues long. CDR3 nucleotides: TGTGCCAGCAGTTACTCTAGCGGGAGACCCCATGAGCAGTTCTTC. It specifies CASSYSSGRPHEQFF.

The chain joins TRBV20-1 to TRBJ1-4, with 11 positions matching TRBD1. The CDR3 has 15 residues. V lost 1 base to trimming and J lost 7 bases; unmatched junction nucleotides: 5. In germline, CDR1 is DFQATT, CDR2 SNEGSKA (reference sequence). The CDR3 DNA is TGCAGTGCTAGAGCCCCGGACAGGGGGCCTGAAAAACTGTTTTTT. This gives the protein CSARAPDRGPEKLFF.

This clonotype was seen a handful of times. The chain recombines TRBV2 with TRBJ2-7; TRBD1 matches at 7 bases. Germline V gene sequence: CDR1 SNHLY, CDR2 FYNNEI. The V segment lost 7 bases and the J segment 2 bases; nucleotides outside the gene matches: 11. The CDR3 totals 15 residues. The DNA for the CDR3 is TGTGCCAGCACTCATAAGAGGGACAGTACCTACGAGCAGTACTTC. Amino acids: CASTHKRDSTYEQYF.

The genes are TRBV5-6 and TRBJ2-7, with 7 bases that match TRBD1. The junction had 10 bases not matched to a gene; V was cut back by 2 bases and J by 5 bases. Germline CDR1 reads SGHDT; CDR2 reads YYEEEE. The CDR3 loop spans 15 amino acids. The CDR3 region is CASSFPSTGADEQYF. The CDR3 DNA follows: TGTGCCAGCAGCTTCCCCTCAACAGGGGCTGACGAGCAGTACTTC.

The chain uses TRBV10-3 and TRBJ1-1; D unresolved. CDR1 ENHRY and CDR2 SYGVKD come from the germline V gene. The CDR3 is made up of 13 amino acids. Trimming removed 7 bases from V and 2 bases from J, with 11 bases in between. In DNA, the CDR3 is TGTGCCATCACGGTCTCGACCAACACTGAAGCTTTCTTT. It codes for CAITVSTNTEAFF.

Comments on this clonotype: The missing conserved phenylalanine or tryptophan at the end of this CDR3 makes a read error likely. This sequence joins TRBV20-1 and TRBJ2-7, with 15 bases that match TRBD2. The CDR3 runs 15 residues. Germline trimming cut 1 base from V and 3 bases from J; bases unmatched to any gene: 1. Germline values: CDR1 DFQATT, CDR2 SNEGSKA (reference sequence). CDR3 sequence (DNA): TGCAGTGCTAGAGGGGGACTAGCGGGAGGCTACGAGCAGTACTGC. It is translated as CSARGGLAGGYEQYC.

This clonotype was detected a few times. The chain recombines TRBV7-9 with TRBJ2-6; a weak D match, TRBD2 (5 bases). Trimming removed 4 bases at V and 3 bases at J, with 22 bases between. This CDR3 contains 19 residues. From germline, CDR1 is SEHNR and CDR2 FQNEAQ (reference sequence). The chain's CDR3 is CASSSRISGVELGANVLTF. Here the CDR3 DNA reads TGTGCCAGCAGCTCAAGAATATCCGGGGTGGAACTTGGGGCCAACGTCCTGACTTTC. Using reference TRBV7-9 and TRBJ2-6 for the parts outside the CDR3, the full variable domain is DTGVSQNPRHKITKRGQNVTFRCDPISEHNRLYWYRQTLGQGPEFLTYFQNEAQLEKSRLLSDRFSAERPKGSFSTLEIQRTEQGDSAMYLCASSSRISGVELGANVLTFGAGSRLTVL.

This clonotype was seen only a few times. This chain links TRBV9 with TRBJ2-7, with 8 bases identical to TRBD1. Trimming removed 3 bases from V and 3 bases from J; junction bases left unmatched: 5. The germline gives CDR1 SGDLS, CDR2 YYNGEE. The CDR3 totals 14 residues. The CDR3 sequence: CASSAGTGIYEQYF. Written as DNA, the CDR3 is TGTGCCAGCAGCGCCGGGACAGGAATCTACGAGCAGTACTTC.

V gene TRBV6-1 combines with J gene TRBJ2-1; 7 bases are a match to TRBD1. Trimming removed 4 bases from V and 6 bases from J; junction bases left unmatched: 6. Per the germline V gene, CDR1 is MNHNS and CDR2 is SASEGT. The CDR3 length is 14 residues. DNA of the CDR3: TGTGCCAGCAGTGCTGGACAGGAAAGCAATGAGCAGTTCTTC. Residues: CASSAGQESNEQFF.

On this clonotype itself: At one boundary the junction diverges from the germline segment, which might be a read error. The chain joins TRBV20-1 to TRBJ1-2; the D is unclear. This CDR3 contains 13 residues. Germline loops: CDR1 DFQATT, CDR2 SNEGSKA (reference sequence). CDR3 in DNA: TGCAGTGCCAGAGATCGGGATAACTATGGCTACACCTTC. This translates into CSARDRDNYGYTF.

In this sample, this clonotype turned up once. This rearrangement joins TRBV7-3 to TRBJ2-7; 8 bases are a match to TRBD2. The closer fit of TRBJ2-5 to the DNA end suggests the J call may be wrong. Germline CDR1 and CDR2: SGHTA and FQGTGA. The CDR3 totals 15 residues. CDR3 region: CASSSSGGRRETQYF. CDR3 DNA: TGTGCCAGCAGCTCCTCCGGCGGGAGGAGGGAGACCCAGTACTTC.

In this sample, this clonotype turned up a few times. V is TRBV19 and J is TRBJ2-1; D uncertain. Germline loops: CDR1 LNHDA, CDR2 SQIVND (reference sequence). This CDR3 region has 12 residues. Trimming left V 0 bases short and J 3 bases short, with 0 bases between. The CDR3 sequence: CASSIDYNEQFF. CDR3 nucleotide sequence: TGTGCCAGTAGTATAGACTACAATGAGCAGTTCTTC.

V gene TRBV27 combines with J gene TRBJ2-3; D is unresolved. The germline CDR1 and CDR2 sequences are MNHEY and SMNVEV (reference sequence). The CDR3 covers 15 residues. V lost 5 bases and J 0 bases, leaving 12 bases between the germline ends. This chain's CDR3 is CASSLGLRSTDTQYF. In nucleotides, the CDR3 is TGTGCCAGCAGTCTAGGATTGAGGAGCACAGATACGCAGTATTTT.

This chain links TRBV7-2 with TRBJ2-5; D not certain. The CDR3 has 13 amino acids. The germline V and J ends were trimmed by 5 bases and 2 bases, with 9 bases remaining between them. Germline V gene lookup returns CDR1 SGHTA and CDR2 FQGNSA. For the CDR3, the DNA is TGTGCCAGCAGCGACGGAATACAAGAGACCCAGTACTTC. It codes for CASSDGIQETQYF.

A few counts support this clonotype. This chain links TRBV11-2 with TRBJ2-1, with 7 bases fitting TRBD2. CDR1 and CDR2 from the germline V gene are SGHAT and FQNNGV. The length of the CDR3 is 13 residues. Trimming removed 5 bases from V and 6 bases from J; junction bases left unmatched: 4. The CDR3: CASSRDYFNEQFF. CDR3 DNA: TGTGCCAGCAGCCGGGACTACTTCAATGAGCAGTTCTTC.

This chain uses TRBV13 with TRBJ2-3; no definite D call. The V and J ends lost 1 base and 12 bases respectively, with 14 bases between them. The CDR3 consists of 13 residues. CDR1 is PRHDT, CDR2 FYEKMQ, per germline (reference sequence). Written as DNA, the CDR3 is TGTGCCAGCAGCTTAGTCGGTAGGCGACTTCAGTATTTT. This sequence encodes CASSLVGRRLQYF.

The genes are TRBV28 and TRBJ2-1; TRBD2 agrees at 10 bases. The CDR3 is made up of 14 amino acids. With 8 bases clipped from V and 6 bases from J, the junction kept 7 bases outside the gene matches. Germline loops: CDR1 MDHEN, CDR2 SYDVKM. CDR3 amino acids: CASSASGSINEQFF. The DNA of the CDR3 is TGTGCCAGCTCTGCTAGCGGGAGTATCAATGAGCAGTTCTTC.